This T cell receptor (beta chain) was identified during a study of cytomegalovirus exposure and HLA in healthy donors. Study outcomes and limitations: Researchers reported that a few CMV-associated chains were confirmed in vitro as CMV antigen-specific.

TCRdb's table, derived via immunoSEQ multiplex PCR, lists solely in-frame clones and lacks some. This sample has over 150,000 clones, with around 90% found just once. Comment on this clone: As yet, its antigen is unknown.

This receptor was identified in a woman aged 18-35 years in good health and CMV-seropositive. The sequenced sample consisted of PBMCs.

The CDR3 DNA reads as TGTGCCAGTAGTGCAGCGAGGGTACAGCCCCAGCATTTT. Its translation is CASSAARVQPQHF. V is TRBV19 and J is TRBJ1-5; D remains ambiguous. V was shortened by 5 bases and J by 7 bases, with 12 bases between the two germline ends. This CDR3 region has 13 residues. Germline-derived CDR1 and CDR2 are LNHDA and SQIVND (reference sequence).